This TCR beta chain was found in a study of T cell responses to AZD1222 COVID-19 vaccine. Sequencing was performed with immunoSEQ multiplex PCR; in TCRdb, only in-frame clones are kept and a portion is missing. This table has fewer than 200,000 clones, 80% to 90% appearing once. This CDR3 spans 17 amino acids. Trimming stripped 2 bases from V and 8 bases from J, with 22 bases between. In germline, CDR1 is MNHEY, CDR2 SVGEGT. Pooling covered second doses at about 4 or about 12 weeks. This sample comprised peripheral blood, obtained 28 days after the second AZD1222 dose. The source is an adult who received the AZD1222 COVID-19 vaccine. This chain uses TRBV6-2 or TRBV6-3 with TRBJ2-1; TRBD1 or TRBD2 may be the D gene (5 bases each). CDR3 region: CASSYGGFLAGADEQFF. The CDR3, as DNA: TGTGCCAGCAGTTACGGCGGGTTTCTAGCCGGGGCAGATGAGCAGTTCTTC.